Listed below are T cell receptor beta chains from one sample, sequenced in a study of CD8+CD57+ T cells in acquired aplastic anemia. In TCRdb, the reads were re-called with MiXCR into one record per CDR3 protein. The sample holds 450,000 to 550,000 distinct CDR3 sequences, over 25% seen once. Sequenced: sorted CD4+, CD8+, or CD8+CD57+ T cells (not recorded which) from PBMCs. All receptors come from a human donor with aplastic anemia. Each CDR3 is given with its conserved first and last residue. The D gene is left open where the match is weak. Clone size appears in some rows only: once, few, many, or a class for an expanded clone.

V	size	J	D	CDR3	DNA
TRBV4-2	once	TRBJ2-1	TRBD2	CASSQSGTDYNEQFF	TGTGCCAGCAGCCAAAGCGGGACCGACTACAATGAGCAGTTCTTC
TRBV7-9	-	TRBJ1-5	-	CASSPGQPQHF	TGTGCCAGCAGTCCTGGACAGCCCCAGCATTTT
TRBV25-1	-	TRBJ1-2	-	CASSPRAGKNTF	TGTGCCAGCAGCCCCCGGGCCGGGAAGAACACCTTC
TRBV25-1	few	TRBJ1-2	-	CASSVSALDGYTF	TGTGCCAGCAGTGTATCGGCATTAGATGGCTACACCTTC
TRBV19	-	TRBJ2-4	TRBD2	CASSWGGDKNIQYF	TGTGCCAGTAGTTGGGGGGGAGACAAAAACATTCAGTACTTC
TRBV25-1	-	TRBJ1-1	-	CASSRLGAETEAFF	TGTGCCAGCAGTCGGTTGGGGGCCGAAACTGAAGCTTTCTTT
TRBV25-1	many	TRBJ2-5	TRBD1	CASSESRGRETQYF	TGTGCCAGCAGTGAATCCAGGGGGCGAGAGACCCAGTACTTC
TRBV24-1	-	TRBJ1-2	TRBD1	CASSSETGGGYTF	TGTGCCAGCAGCTCGGAGACAGGGGGCGGCTACACCTTC
TRBV11-2	-	TRBJ2-3	TRBD2	CASSLWASGRDTQYF	TGTGCCAGCAGCTTATGGGCTAGCGGGAGGGATACGCAGTATTTT
TRBV5-6	many	TRBJ1-2	TRBD1	CASSLSTGDGYTF	TGTGCCAGCAGCTTGAGTACAGGGGATGGCTACACCTTC
TRBV10-1	many	TRBJ1-1	-	CALPSGNTEAFF	TGCGCCCTACCATCGGGGAACACTGAAGCTTTCTTT
TRBV10-1	many	TRBJ1-3	TRBD1	CASTPQRGPGRNTIYF	TGCGCCAGCACTCCTCAAAGGGGGCCAGGCCGAAACACCATATATTTT
TRBV7-9	-	TRBJ1-6	TRBD1	CASRTDRGNSPLHF	TGTGCCAGCAGGACCGACAGGGGGAATTCACCCCTCCACTTT
TRBV19	many	TRBJ2-7	-	CASSIVVYSYEQYF	TGTGCCAGTAGTATAGTGGTTTACTCCTACGAGCAGTACTTC
TRBV7-6	many	TRBJ1-1	-	CASSLVGGDGGTEAFF	TGTGCCAGCAGCTTAGTTGGGGGGGATGGCGGCACTGAAGCTTTCTTT
TRBV29-1	many	TRBJ1-4	-	CSVFSATNEKLFF	TGCAGCGTTTTTTCTGCAACTAATGAAAAACTGTTTTTT
TRBV7-2	many	TRBJ1-5	-	CASSGGQGLVQPQHF	TGTGCCAGCAGCGGGGGCCAGGGTTTAGTGCAGCCCCAGCATTTT
TRBV6-1	many	TRBJ2-7	TRBD1	CASRTGGFYEQYF	TGTGCCAGCAGGACAGGGGGTTTCTACGAGCAGTACTTC
TRBV10-2	-	TRBJ1-2	-	CASSETGMIGYTF	TGCGCCAGCAGTGAGACCGGGATGATAGGCTACACCTTC
TRBV29-1	many	TRBJ1-4	-	CSVHLGGRNEKLFF	TGCAGCGTTCACCTAGGGGGGAGGAATGAAAAACTGTTTTTT
TRBV12-3/TRBV12-4	-	TRBJ2-1	-	CASSLKGAGVYNEQFF	TGTGCCAGCAGCTTAAAAGGGGCAGGGGTTTACAATGAGCAGTTCTTC
TRBV7-8	many	TRBJ1-2	TRBD1	CASSRTGGRYGYTF	TGTGCCAGCAGCCGAACAGGGGGCAGGTATGGCTACACCTTC
TRBV19	many	TRBJ1-5	TRBD1	CASSIGTDRGSNQPQHF	TGTGCCAGTAGTATAGGAACGGACAGGGGAAGCAATCAGCCCCAGCATTTT
TRBV7-9	few	TRBJ1-1	TRBD1	CATGRDRNTEAFF	TGTGCCACCGGAAGGGACAGGAACACTGAAGCTTTCTTT
TRBV5-5	few	TRBJ2-7	TRBD2	CASSLLTSGEQYF	TGTGCCAGCAGCTTGTTGACTAGCGGTGAGCAGTACTTC
TRBV12-3/TRBV12-4	few	TRBJ1-4	TRBD1	CASVRGRGRGEKLFF	TGTGCCAGCGTTCGGGGCAGGGGGCGCGGTGAAAAACTGTTTTTT
TRBV7-2	many	TRBJ2-2	-	CASSLGLRELFF	TGTGCCAGCAGCTTAGGGCTCCGGGAGCTGTTTTTT
TRBV7-2	few	TRBJ2-5	-	CASPSAYCCGDETQYF	TGTGCCAGCCCTTCGGCTTACTGTTGTGGGGATGAGACCCAGTACTTC
TRBV25-1	-	TRBJ1-2	TRBD1	CASSPPGQGIYGYTF	TGTGCCAGCTCACCCCCGGGACAGGGGATATATGGCTACACCTTC
TRBV15	many	TRBJ2-1	TRBD1	CATSRGDRGRAANEQFF	TGTGCCACCAGCAGGGGGGACAGGGGGCGCGCAGCTAATGAGCAGTTCTTC
TRBV20-1	few	TRBJ2-3	TRBD2	CSARPPSGGTATDTQYF	TGCAGTGCTAGACCCCCTAGCGGGGGGACGGCCACAGATACGCAGTATTTT
TRBV25-1	many	TRBJ1-4	TRBD1	CASSEYLGQGSGTNEKLFF	TGTGCCAGCAGTGAATATCTTGGACAGGGAAGTGGAACTAATGAAAAACTGTTTTTT
TRBV6-1	-	TRBJ2-7	-	CATSPHRYEQYF	TGTGCCACCTCCCCACATCGCTACGAGCAGTACTTC
TRBV24-1	many	TRBJ2-3	-	CATSDTQASTDTQYF	TGTGCCACCAGTGACACACAGGCAAGCACAGATACGCAGTATTTT
TRBV5-8	many	TRBJ1-2	TRBD1	CASSLAGQGNYGYTF	TGTGCCAGCAGCTTGGCAGGACAGGGGAACTATGGCTACACCTTC
TRBV7-8	-	TRBJ2-7	-	CASSFGRDLYYEQYF	TGTGCCAGCAGCTTTGGGCGGGACCTATACTACGAGCAGTACTTC
TRBV2	many	TRBJ2-7	-	CASSEWQGRVEQYF	TGTGCCAGCAGTGAATGGCAGGGGAGGGTCGAGCAGTACTTC
TRBV20-1	-	TRBJ2-2	TRBD1	CSATDRVGGELFF	TGCAGTGCTACCGACAGGGTAGGCGGGGAGCTGTTTTTT
TRBV24-1	-	TRBJ1-2	TRBD1	CARVDRGSYGYTF	TGTGCCAGAGTGGACAGGGGGTCCTATGGCTACACCTTC
TRBV29-1	many	TRBJ1-2	TRBD1	CSVEDWAGGGYTF	TGCAGCGTTGAAGATTGGGCAGGGGGAGGCTACACCTTC
TRBV19	-	TRBJ2-6	-	CASSIDPIGQVSSGANVLTF	TGTGCCAGTAGTATAGATCCTATAGGGCAGGTCTCCTCTGGGGCCAACGTCCTGACTTTC
TRBV10-3	many	TRBJ1-1	TRBD1	CAISEDGTGVTEAFF	TGTGCCATCAGTGAGGACGGGACAGGGGTTACTGAAGCTTTCTTT
TRBV2	many	TRBJ1-2	-	CASSEVRGRRGYTF	TGTGCCAGCAGTGAGGTTCGGGGTCGAAGGGGCTACACCTTC
TRBV5-8	many	TRBJ1-2	-	CASSLRAQVNYGYTF	TGTGCCAGCAGCTTACGGGCTCAGGTTAACTATGGCTACACCTTC
TRBV9	-	TRBJ1-3	-	CASSVMGRGGNTIYF	TGTGCCAGCAGCGTGATGGGGAGGGGTGGAAACACCATATATTTT
TRBV5-1	-	TRBJ1-1	TRBD1	CASSFGTGGDTEAFF	TGCGCCAGCAGCTTTGGGACAGGGGGAGACACTGAAGCTTTCTTT
TRBV24-1	-	TRBJ2-7	-	CATLWGRSSYGQYF	TGTGCCACACTTTGGGGGCGGAGCTCCTACGGGCAGTACTTC
TRBV20-1	many	TRBJ2-5	-	CSAFGLLETQYF	TGCAGTGCATTTGGGCTGCTAGAGACCCAGTACTTC
TRBV20-1	-	TRBJ1-1	-	CSARVEGGNTEAFF	TGCAGTGCTAGAGTGGAAGGGGGAAACACTGAAGCTTTCTTT
TRBV20-1	few	TRBJ2-3	TRBD1	CSARGGQGAVHTQYF	TGCAGTGCTAGAGGGGGACAGGGGGCGGTGCATACGCAGTATTTT
TRBV11-1	few	TRBJ2-7	-	CASSLAGGQTYEQYF	TGTGCCAGCAGCTTAGCGGGGGGCCAGACCTACGAGCAGTACTTC
TRBV7-6	-	TRBJ2-1	TRBD2	CASSPAGLGVGYEQFF	TGTGCCAGCAGCCCGGCGGGACTAGGCGTGGGGTATGAGCAGTTCTTC
TRBV9	-	TRBJ2-7	TRBD1	CASSVGQGAIYEQYF	TGTGCCAGCAGCGTAGGACAGGGGGCCATCTACGAGCAGTACTTC
TRBV20-1	many	TRBJ2-7	-	CSATYGVSYEQYF	TGCAGTGCTACCTACGGGGTTTCCTACGAGCAGTACTTC